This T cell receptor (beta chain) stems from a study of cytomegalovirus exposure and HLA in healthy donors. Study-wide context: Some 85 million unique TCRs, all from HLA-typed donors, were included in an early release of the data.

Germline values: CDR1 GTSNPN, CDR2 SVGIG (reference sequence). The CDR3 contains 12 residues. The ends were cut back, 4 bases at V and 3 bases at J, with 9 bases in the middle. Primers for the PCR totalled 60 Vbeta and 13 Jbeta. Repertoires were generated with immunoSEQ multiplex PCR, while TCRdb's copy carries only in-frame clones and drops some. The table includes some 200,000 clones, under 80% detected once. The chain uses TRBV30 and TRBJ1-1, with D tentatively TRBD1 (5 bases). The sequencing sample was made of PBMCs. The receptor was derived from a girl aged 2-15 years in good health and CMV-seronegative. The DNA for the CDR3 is TGTGCCTGGAAGCGGGGGGACACTGAAGCTTTCTTT. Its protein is CAWKRGDTEAFF.